What follows are 10 T cell receptor beta chains derived from one specimen sequenced in a study of T cell responses to AZD1222 COVID-19 vaccine. Measured with immunoSEQ multiplex PCR; TCRdb has only the in-frame clones, and not every one. Among about 160,000 clones, roughly 90% were seen once, and the ten largest hold around 5.9%. The specimen comprised peripheral blood, sampled on day 0 of AZD1222 vaccination. Every receptor here comes from an adult in good health.

The V gene is TRBV7-2, the J gene TRBJ2-1; the D call may be TRBD1 or TRBD2 (5 bases each). V lost 2 bases, J lost 4 bases, and 12 bases lay in between. The V gene's germline CDR1 is SGHTA and CDR2 FQGNSA. This CDR3 has 15 residues. Here the CDR3 DNA reads TGTGCCAGCAGCTTAAGTCTGGGGGAATACAATGAGCAGTTCTTC. It codes for CASSLSLGEYNEQFF.

Here the CDR3 DNA reads TGTGCCAGCAGCTTGGCAGGGGGAGATGGCTACACCTTC. It yields the protein CASSLAGGDGYTF. This chain connects TRBV5-4 to TRBJ1-2; 7 nucleotides match TRBD1. The V gene's germline CDR1 is SGHNT and CDR2 YYREEE (reference sequence). The CDR3 spans 13 residues. V lost 0 bases and J lost 6; bases outside the gene matches: 2.

This sequence joins TRBV28 and TRBJ1-4; D is uncertain. V was cut by 7 bases and J by 1 base, with 13 bases left in between. Germline-derived CDR1 and CDR2 are MDHEN and SYDVKM. The CDR3 consists of 15 residues. Here the CDR3 DNA reads TGTGCCAGCACCCTTAGTGGGGTAACTAATGAAAAACTGTTTTTT. Protein product: CASTLSGVTNEKLFF.

This rearrangement joins TRBV19 to TRBJ1-1, with D unresolved. The CDR3 is 15 residues long. The V and J ends lost 3 bases and 1 base respectively, with 12 bases between them. Germline V gives CDR1 LNHDA, CDR2 SQIVND (reference sequence). CDR3 bases: TGTGCCAGTAGTATCACGGCCGACCCGAACACTGAAGCTTTCTTT. Its protein is CASSITADPNTEAFF. Together with reference TRBV19 and TRBJ1-1, the CDR3 gives the full variable domain: DGGITQSPKYLFRKEGQNVTLSCEQNLNHDAMYWYRQDPGQGLRLIYYSQIVNDFQKGDIAEGYSVSREKKESFPLTVTSAQKNPTAFYLCASSITADPNTEAFFGQGTRLTVV.

The CDR3 region is CASRTGTGRYEQYF. The DNA of the CDR3 is TGTGCCAGCAGGACCGGGACAGGGCGATACGAGCAGTACTTC. The chain employs TRBV28 and TRBJ2-7; 9 nucleotides match TRBD1. V lost 6 bases, J lost 4 bases, and 7 bases stayed unmatched. This CDR3 contains 14 residues. The germline V gene encodes CDR1 MDHEN and CDR2 SYDVKM.

The chain carries TRBV19 and TRBJ1-1; perhaps TRBD1 as D (5 bases). V gave up 3 bases and J gave up 4 bases, with 12 bases separating them. The CDR3 contains 14 residues. Germline V gene sequence: CDR1 LNHDA, CDR2 SQIVND (reference sequence). CDR3 loop: CASSIGDSFTEAFF. CDR3 in DNA: TGTGCCAGTAGTATTGGAGACAGTTTCACTGAAGCTTTCTTT.

This clone appeared once. This chain links TRBV4-3 with TRBJ2-2; 13 bases are shared with TRBD2. The length of the CDR3 is 17 residues. The V gene's germline CDR1 is LGHNA and CDR2 YSLEER. Trimming took 0 bases from V and 7 from J; bases not matched to a gene: 5. The CDR3 here is CASSQDGLAGVSGELFF. For the CDR3, the DNA is TGCGCCAGCAGCCAAGATGGACTAGCGGGAGTCAGCGGGGAGCTGTTTTTT.

This chain uses TRBV7-9 with TRBJ1-4, with D possibly being TRBD1 (6 bases). CDR3 size: 15 residues. Germline CDR1 and CDR2: SEHNR and FQNEAQ (reference sequence). Trimming pared 5 bases from V and 8 bases from J, leaving 18 bases between. The CDR3 region has the DNA TGTGCCAGCAGCACCCCGACAGGACTCCAGGAAAAACTGTTTTTT. This sequence encodes CASSTPTGLQEKLFF.

The CDR3 nucleotides are TGTGCCAGCAGCCGATCCGGGGCCAACGTCCTGACTTTC. It specifies CASSRSGANVLTF. The chain couples TRBV27 to TRBJ2-6; no firm D call. Trimming pared 6 bases from V and 4 bases from J, leaving 7 bases between. Germline CDR1 is MNHEY and CDR2 is SMNVEV (reference sequence). The CDR3 totals 13 residues.

The rearrangement uses TRBV4-2 and TRBJ2-1, with 8 bases fitting TRBD1. The CDR3 loop spans 21 amino acids. Per germline, CDR1 LGHNA and CDR2 YNFKEQ. Trimming removed 0 bases from V and 9 bases from J; junction bases left unmatched: 25. The CDR3 bases are TGTGCCAGCAGCCAAGATCGGACAGGGCAGGGAGGTTTTGTCTTACTCCGTGAGCAGTTCTTC. Its protein product is CASSQDRTGQGGFVLLREQFF.